Listed here are 12 T cell receptor beta chains from one sample, sequenced in a study of Ad26.COV2.S vaccination and SARS-CoV-2 variants. Produced via immunoSEQ multiplex PCR; TCRdb's table is partial and in-frame only. This sample carries about 180,000 clones, 70% to 90% of them seen once, and the ten largest clones take 5.5% to 6%. The starting material was peripheral blood, obtained after recovery from COVID-19. The receptors stem from a human donor who had recovered from COVID-19.

The rearrangement joins TRBV5-5 to TRBJ2-7; 9 positions match TRBD1. The CDR3 totals 15 residues. Germline V gene lookup returns CDR1 SGHKS and CDR2 YYEKEE (reference sequence). J gave up 4 bases and V 6 bases, and 11 bases lay outside the gene matches. CDR3: CASTKNRDRVYEQYF. The DNA of the CDR3 is TGTGCCAGCACCAAGAATCGGGACAGGGTGTACGAGCAGTACTTC.

This chain uses TRBV27 with TRBJ2-1, with 7 bases identical to TRBD2. The CDR3 extends over 13 amino acids. In germline, CDR1 is MNHEY, CDR2 SMNVEV (reference sequence). Germline trimming cut 11 bases from V and 5 bases from J; bases unmatched to any gene: 9. CDR3 sequence: CAVSLAVDNEQFF. CDR3 nucleotides: TGTGCCGTGTCCCTAGCGGTAGACAATGAGCAGTTCTTC.

This clone was seen just once. The V gene is TRBV2, the J gene TRBJ2-1; D may be TRBD2 (5 bases). Germline V gene data show CDR1 as SNHLY and CDR2 as FYNNEI. The CDR3 has 13 residues. Deletions cut 4 bases from V and 6 bases from J, with 10 bases between. CDR3 residues: CASSVRVTNEQFF. CDR3 in DNA: TGTGCCAGCAGTGTGCGGGTGACCAATGAGCAGTTCTTC.

Comments on this clone: One junction end does not reproduce the germline sequence, and a read error may be involved. The V gene is TRBV14, the J gene TRBJ2-7; D is perhaps TRBD1 (6 bases). Looked up from germline, CDR1 is SGHDN and CDR2 is FVKESK. This CDR3 contains 11 residues. The CDR3 DNA reads TGTGCCAGCAGCCAAGATAAGGGGGAGCACTTC. It codes for CASSQDKGEHF.

The V and J genes are TRBV6-5 and TRBJ1-5, with no clear D. The CDR3 consists of 15 residues. Germline V gene lookup returns CDR1 MNHEY and CDR2 SVGAGI. The germline V and J ends were trimmed by 0 bases and 0 bases, with 6 bases remaining between them. CDR3: CASSYSLDSNQPQHF. CDR3 nucleotide sequence: TGTGCCAGCAGTTACTCTTTAGATAGCAATCAGCCCCAGCATTTT.

This sequence joins TRBV6-5 and TRBJ2-4; maybe TRBD2 (6 bases). The CDR3 is made up of 11 amino acids. Germline CDR1 reads MNHEY; CDR2 reads SVGAGI. V shed 8 bases and J shed 8 bases, with 10 bases lying between them. CDR3 bases: TGTGCCAGCGGGAGGAGGGACATTCAGTACTTC. Protein product: CASGRRDIQYF.

J is TRBJ1-2 and V is TRBV5-1; D not resolved. The V end lost 6 bases, the J end lost 4 bases, and 16 bases lay between the germline ends. This CDR3 is built from 14 residues. Germline V gives CDR1 SGHRS, CDR2 YFSETQ. CDR3: CASMPREGTYGYTF. The CDR3 nucleotides are TGCGCCAGCATGCCCCGGGAGGGAACCTATGGCTACACCTTC.

This clone showed up just a few times. The rearrangement uses TRBV12-3 or TRBV12-4 and TRBJ2-7; D perhaps matches TRBD1 (5 bases). There are 13 residues in the CDR3. V lost 5 bases, J lost 0 bases, and 8 bases lay in between. The CDR3 region is CASSITGSYEQYF. Written as DNA, the CDR3 is TGTGCCAGCAGTATCACAGGCTCCTACGAGCAGTACTTC.

This chain joins TRBV6-1 and TRBJ1-1; 10 bases map to TRBD1. J was trimmed by 3 bases and V by 3 bases; bases with no gene match: 7. The CDR3 extends over 16 amino acids. Germline V CDR1 and CDR2: MNHNS, SASEGT. The CDR3 loop reads CASSEGTGVLDTEAFF. CDR3 DNA: TGTGCCAGCAGTGAGGGGACAGGGGTATTGGACACTGAAGCTTTCTTT.

The gene calls are TRBV7-9 and TRBJ2-7; D not resolved. The CDR3 spans 11 residues. The V end lost 2 bases, the J end lost 6 bases, and 5 bases lay between the germline ends. Germline V gene sequence: CDR1 SEHNR, CDR2 FQNEAQ (reference sequence). The CDR3 sequence is CASSLRVEQYF. CDR3 nucleotide sequence: TGTGCCAGCAGCTTAAGAGTCGAGCAGTACTTC.

This clone was seen only a few times. The V call is TRBV29-1, the J call TRBJ1-1; TRBD1 might be the D (6 bases). The CDR3 covers 14 residues. The V and J ends lost 5 bases and 1 base respectively, with 14 bases between them. Germline CDR1 and CDR2: SQVTM and ANQGSEA. CDR3 protein: CSVLPGQRNTEAFF. The CDR3 nucleotides are TGCAGCGTTCTACCGGGACAAAGGAACACTGAAGCTTTCTTT. Together with reference TRBV29-1 and TRBJ1-1, the CDR3 gives the full variable domain: SAVISQKPSRDICQRGTSLTIQCQVDSQVTMMFWYRQQPGQSLTLIATANQGSEATYESGFVIDKFPISRPNLTFSTLTVSNMSPEDSSIYLCSVLPGQRNTEAFFGQGTRLTVV.

The chain joins TRBV3-1 (or the pseudogene TRBV3-2) to TRBJ2-1; TRBD2 might be the D (6 bases). Germline V gene sequence: CDR1 LGHDT, CDR2 YNNKEL (reference sequence). Trimming stripped 0 bases from V and 7 bases from J, with 10 bases between. This CDR3 is 14 amino acids long. In nucleotides, the CDR3 is TGTGCCAGCAGCCAAGATCCTGGGAGGAATGAGCAGTTCTTC. Protein: CASSQDPGRNEQFF.